What follows describes a single T cell receptor (beta chain). Its antigen is still unknown. Sequenced by immunoSEQ multiplex PCR; TCRdb stores in-frame clones only, minus some. Of tens of thousands of clones listed, approximately 93% are singletons. Germline CDR1 and CDR2: DFQATT and SNEGSKA (reference sequence). The CDR3 has 11 residues. The trim removed 4 bases at V and 4 bases at J, leaving 0 bases unmatched. This sample is drawn from a study of cytomegalovirus exposure and HLA in healthy donors. Whole-study findings and limits: A subsequent analysis found that TCR clusters from the first cohort also tended to co-occur in the 120 validation repertoires, with approximately 95% of cluster scores above 0. Three chains tied to CMV proved CMV antigen-specific in vitro. The classifier was said to identify cytomegalovirus status with high specificity and sensitivity.

The genes are TRBV20-1 and TRBJ1-2; TRBD1 matches at 7 bases. This TCR came from a woman younger than 30 in good health and CMV-seronegative. The sequencing input was PBMCs. This chain's CDR3 is CSAKGAYGYTF. The CDR3, as DNA: TGCAGTGCTAAGGGGGCCTATGGCTACACCTTC.